A selection of T cell receptor beta chains follows, all from one sample in a study of early stage breast cancer tumors. The assay was immunoSEQ multiplex PCR, and TCRdb's table has in-frame clones only and misses some. The sample includes approximately 50,000 clones, over 65% of them seen just once. Sequenced input: blood. These receptors came from a person aged 25 to 45 with breast cancer. Both conserved end residues are part of each CDR3. The D gene is left open where the match is weak. The listing skips clone size in some rows; elsewhere it reads once, few, many or a size class.

V gene	CDR3 length	D gene	J gene	clone size	CDR3 protein	CDR3 DNA
TRBV9	14	.	TRBJ1-5	.	CASSVGDTNQPQHF	TGTGCCAGCAGCGTAGGGGACACCAATCAGCCCCAGCATTTT
TRBV5-1	13	.	TRBJ2-5	.	CASSFALGETQYF	TGCGCCAGCAGCTTCGCTTTGGGAGAGACCCAGTACTTC
TRBV6-1	15	TRBD2	TRBJ2-3	.	CASSRTSGSPDTQYF	TGTGCCAGCAGCCGTACGAGCGGGAGCCCAGATACGCAGTATTTT
TRBV6-5	14	.	TRBJ1-5	.	CASSTVYSNQPQHF	TGTGCCAGCAGTACAGTTTATAGCAATCAGCCCCAGCATTTT
TRBV7-6	18	.	TRBJ2-1	.	CASSFTTPSAGTYNEQFF	TGTGCCAGCAGTTTTACAACCCCTAGCGCAGGGACCTACAATGAGCAGTTCTTC
TRBV6-1	13	.	TRBJ1-1	.	CASSRASNTEAFF	TGTGCCAGTTCCAGGGCATCGAACACTGAAGCTTTCTTT
TRBV12-5	16	TRBD1	TRBJ1-4	.	CASGFSPGQGNEKLFF	TGTGCTAGTGGTTTCTCCCCCGGACAGGGAAATGAAAAACTGTTTTTT
TRBV10-3	16	TRBD2	TRBJ2-3	once	CAISAGLAGGIDTQYF	TGTGCCATCAGTGCGGGACTAGCGGGAGGGATTGATACGCAGTATTTT
TRBV5-1	14	.	TRBJ2-2	.	CASSLEVNTGELFF	TGCGCCAGCAGCTTGGAGGTGAACACCGGGGAGCTGTTTTTT
TRBV5-8	15	.	TRBJ1-5	.	CASSLDSYRYQPQHF	TGTGCCAGCAGCTTGGACTCTTACAGGTACCAGCCCCAGCATTTT
TRBV4-1	14	.	TRBJ2-7	.	CASSQVGPSYEQYF	TGCGCCAGCAGCCAAGTGGGGCCGTCCTACGAGCAGTACTTC
TRBV9	14	.	TRBJ1-6	.	CASSPETGNSPLHF	TGTGCCAGCAGCCCAGAAACAGGAAATTCACCCCTCCACTTT
TRBV5-1	17	.	TRBJ2-6	.	CASSLVGGGSGANVLTF	TGCGCCAGCAGCTTGGTAGGAGGGGGCTCTGGGGCCAACGTCCTGACTTTC
TRBV7-2	13	.	TRBJ2-7	once	CASSSTGLGEQYF	TGTGCCAGCAGCTCGACAGGTCTGGGCGAGCAGTACTTC
TRBV14	15	TRBD1	TRBJ1-5	few	CASRARQGSKQPQHF	TGTGCCAGCAGGGCAAGACAGGGTAGCAAACAGCCCCAGCATTTT
TRBV18	15	.	TRBJ1-1	.	CASSLLGTKNTEAFF	TGTGCCAGCTCCCTCTTAGGGACAAAGAACACTGAAGCTTTCTTT
TRBV10-1	16	.	TRBJ1-1	.	CASSYRQGLGGTEAFF	TGCGCCAGCAGTTACCGGCAGGGGTTGGGCGGCACTGAAGCTTTCTTT
TRBV30	14	.	TRBJ1-1	.	CAWTYSRGGRGAFF	TGTGCCTGGACCTATTCTCGGGGAGGGAGGGGGGCTTTCTTT
TRBV6-5	13	.	TRBJ2-1	.	CASSWGGGDEQFF	TGTGCCAGCAGTTGGGGGGGCGGGGATGAGCAGTTCTTC
TRBV19	16	TRBD1	TRBJ2-7	.	CASSSPPGQGAYEQYF	TGTGCCAGTAGTAGCCCTCCGGGACAGGGGGCATACGAGCAGTACTTC
TRBV9	14	.	TRBJ1-4	few	CASSVWHGNEKLFF	TGTGCCAGCAGCGTATGGCACGGTAATGAAAAACTGTTTTTT
TRBV14	15	.	TRBJ1-2	.	CASSQDFQGHYGYTF	TGTGCCAGCAGCCAAGATTTTCAGGGCCACTATGGCTACACCTTC
TRBV6-1	14	TRBD1	TRBJ2-7	once	CASRTGQGGYEQYF	TGTGCCAGCAGAACGGGACAGGGCGGGTACGAGCAGTACTTC
TRBV7-8	15	.	TRBJ2-5	.	CASSLAQAGKETQYF	TGTGCCAGCAGCTTAGCGCAGGCAGGGAAAGAGACCCAGTACTTC
TRBV11-2	19	TRBD2	TRBJ2-1	.	CASSFQVGLAGGPDNEQFF	TGTGCCAGCAGCTTTCAGGTTGGACTAGCGGGAGGGCCCGACAATGAGCAGTTCTTC
TRBV9	14	.	TRBJ2-7	few	CASSVAGVGYEQYF	TGTGCCAGCAGCGTAGCGGGGGTGGGCTACGAGCAGTACTTC
TRBV14	16	.	TRBJ1-2	.	CASSQDYRGTNYGYTF	TGTGCCAGCAGCCAAGACTATCGGGGCACTAACTATGGCTACACCTTC
TRBV7-8	15	.	TRBJ2-7	.	CASSPRDRGAYEQYF	TGTGCCAGCAGCCCAAGGGACCGAGGCGCCTACGAGCAGTACTTC
TRBV11-1	15	.	TRBJ2-3	.	CASSLEGNPTDTQYF	TGTGCCAGCAGCTTAGAAGGGAACCCCACAGATACGCAGTATTTT
TRBV18	15	TRBD1	TRBJ1-1	.	CASSPNRGLDTEAFF	TGTGCCAGCTCACCGAACAGGGGGTTGGACACTGAAGCTTTCTTT
TRBV4-1	16	TRBD2	TRBJ2-1	.	CASSQDRLAGANEQFF	TGCGCCAGCAGCCAAGATCGGCTAGCGGGGGCGAATGAGCAGTTCTTC
TRBV6-5	13	.	TRBJ2-5	.	CASRPSARVTQYF	TGTGCCAGCAGACCCTCGGCCCGGGTGACCCAGTACTTC
TRBV4-1	18	.	TRBJ1-5	.	CASSQDPVDRYSNQPQHF	TGCGCCAGCAGCCAAGATCCCGTCGACAGGTATAGCAATCAGCCCCAGCATTTT
TRBV7-7	15	TRBD1	TRBJ2-3	.	CASSLDRGSTDTQYF	TGTGCCAGCAGCTTAGACAGGGGAAGCACAGATACGCAGTATTTT
TRBV29-1	11	.	TRBJ2-2	.	CSAFNTGELFF	TGCAGCGCCTTTAACACCGGGGAGCTGTTTTTT
TRBV27	16	TRBD1	TRBJ1-1	.	CASSPLSDRTNTEAFF	TGTGCCAGCAGCCCGCTCTCGGACAGGACGAACACTGAAGCTTTCTTT
TRBV28	19	.	TRBJ2-1	.	CASTLGGLPGEGSYNEQFF	TGTGCCAGCACCCTAGGGGGACTCCCCGGAGAAGGTAGCTACAATGAGCAGTTCTTC
TRBV19	15	.	TRBJ1-6	.	CASTPSRQGKSPLHF	TGTGCCAGTACCCCCTCTAGGCAGGGAAAATCGCCCCTCCACTTT
TRBV18	12	.	TRBJ1-2	few	CASSPSNSHYTF	TGTGCCAGCTCACCCTCCAACAGCCACTACACCTTC
TRBV6-1	12	.	TRBJ1-2	.	CASSEAFYGYTF	TGTGCCAGCAGTGAAGCATTCTATGGCTACACCTTC
TRBV18	17	TRBD1	TRBJ2-7	.	CASSLYQTGTGAYEQYF	TGTGCCAGCTCACTTTATCAAACCGGGACAGGGGCCTACGAGCAGTACTTC
TRBV2	15	.	TRBJ2-1	.	CASSAEDSPWNEQFF	TGTGCCAGCAGCGCAGAAGACTCCCCCTGGAATGAGCAGTTCTTC
TRBV10-3	16	TRBD1	TRBJ1-4	.	CAISEPGQGAREKLFF	TGTGCCATCAGTGAGCCCGGACAGGGGGCGAGGGAAAAACTGTTTTTT
TRBV28	15	TRBD2	TRBJ2-7	.	CAAKGAGGPGGEQYF	TGTGCCGCTAAGGGGGCGGGAGGGCCCGGCGGCGAGCAGTACTTC
TRBV13	16	TRBD2	TRBJ2-7	.	CASSLWTSGPSYEQYF	TGTGCCAGCAGCCTCTGGACTAGCGGGCCCTCCTACGAGCAGTACTTC
TRBV5-4	15	.	TRBJ2-7	.	CASSLDRERSYEQYF	TGTGCCAGCAGCTTGGACCGGGAGCGGTCCTACGAGCAGTACTTC
TRBV19	15	.	TRBJ1-4	.	CASSPLGRINEKLFF	TGTGCCAGTAGTCCCCTCGGACGGATTAATGAAAAACTGTTTTTT
TRBV20-1	11	TRBD2	TRBJ2-7	.	CSASDGREQYF	TGCAGTGCGTCAGACGGGAGGGAGCAGTACTTC
TRBV7-7	19	.	TRBJ1-5	.	CASSLAIFSVQVDGQPQHF	TGTGCTAGCAGCTTAGCGATCTTTTCAGTACAGGTCGATGGTCAGCCCCAGCATTTT